The 7 T cell receptor beta chains below were found in one sample sequenced in a study of shared T cell receptors in the human thymus. Generated by immunoSEQ multiplex PCR, the TCRdb table keeps only in-frame clones and is missing some. The sample has over 450,000 clones, around 78% seen once. These data were likewise used in another study, on human thymus T cells.

Material: thymocytes. The source of these receptors is a boy under two years old with a congenital heart defect.

The V and J genes are TRBV19 and TRBJ2-1; 7 positions match TRBD1. The germline CDR1 and CDR2 sequences are LNHDA and SQIVND (reference sequence). This CDR3 spans 12 amino acids. V lost 1 base, J lost 9 bases, and 0 bases stayed unmatched. The CDR3 coding sequence is TGTGCCAGTAGTATAGCAGGGGGTGAGCAGTTCTTC. Its translation: CASSIAGGEQFF.

This clone was observed a handful of times. This chain connects TRBV19 to TRBJ1-2; TRBD1 might be the D (6 bases). Germline V gene data show CDR1 as LNHDA and CDR2 as SQIVND (reference sequence). V was trimmed by 5 bases and J by 0 bases, leaving 19 bases between them. The CDR3 consists of 17 residues. CDR3 DNA: TGTGCCAGTAGTCCACTAGGGGGGGGACGAGCTAACTATGGCTACACCTTC. Its protein is CASSPLGGGRANYGYTF. The full variable domain, completed using reference TRBV19 and TRBJ1-2, is DGGITQSPKYLFRKEGQNVTLSCEQNLNHDAMYWYRQDPGQGLRLIYYSQIVNDFQKGDIAEGYSVSREKKESFPLTVTSAQKNPTAFYLCASSPLGGGRANYGYTFGSGTRLTVV.

This rearrangement joins TRBV27 to TRBJ1-1; 8 bases align to TRBD1. From germline, CDR1 is MNHEY and CDR2 SMNVEV (reference sequence). There are 14 residues in the CDR3. J gave up 5 bases and V 7 bases, and 9 bases lay outside the gene matches. Here the CDR3 DNA reads TGTGCCAGCACCCGGACAGGGTGGGATACTGAAGCTTTCTTT. It encodes CASTRTGWDTEAFF.

This sequence joins TRBV10-1 and TRBJ1-1; D remains ambiguous. The germline V and J ends were trimmed by 10 bases and 1 base, with 13 bases remaining between them. Germline-derived CDR1 and CDR2 are WNHNN and SYGVQD (reference sequence). This CDR3 spans 13 amino acids. DNA for the CDR3: TGCGCCACCTTGAGTCAGGAGAACACTGAAGCTTTCTTT. This codes for CATLSQENTEAFF.

This rearrangement joins TRBV2 to TRBJ2-7; 10 bases align to TRBD2. The CDR3 runs 20 residues. The V and J ends lost 2 bases and 0 bases, in that order; junction bases with no gene match: 16. From germline, CDR1 is SNHLY and CDR2 FYNNEI. The CDR3 region has the DNA TGTGCCAGCAGTGAAAGGGGGGACTTTGGACTAGCGGAGTGCTCCTACGAGCAGTACTTC. This encodes CASSERGDFGLAECSYEQYF.

The chain couples TRBV9 to TRBJ1-1; 7 bases are a match to TRBD1. The CDR3 covers 19 residues. V shed 4 bases, J shed 0 bases, and the junction held 18 bases outside the gene matches. Germline V gene data show CDR1 as SGDLS and CDR2 as YYNGEE. CDR3 bases: TGTGCCAGCAGCCCCCGGGGAACAGGGGACGAGGGGATGAACACTGAAGCTTTCTTT. Its translation: CASSPRGTGDEGMNTEAFF.

The rearrangement joins TRBV5-1 to TRBJ2-7, with TRBD2 identical over 9 bases. CDR1 is SGHRS, CDR2 YFSETQ, per germline. The CDR3 consists of 21 residues. J was trimmed by 2 bases and V by 0 bases; bases with no gene match: 21. CDR3 sequence: CASSLASGDGTSHRGAYEQYF. The CDR3, as DNA: TGCGCCAGCAGCTTGGCGTCCGGGGATGGGACTAGCCACCGGGGGGCCTACGAGCAGTACTTC.